This T cell receptor (beta chain) was recovered during a study of OX40 agonist ivuxolimab in advanced cancers. The table came from immunoSEQ multiplex PCR; TCRdb's copy has only in-frame clones and leaves some out. The sample consists of tens of thousands of clones, 85% to 90% of them appearing once. Germline V lookup: CDR1 SQVTM, CDR2 ANQGSEA. V was clipped by 6 bases and J by 0 bases, with 14 bases between them. The CDR3 is 14 residues long. Source: CD4+ or CD8+ T cells sorted from blood, taken in a trial of the OX40 agonist ivuxolimab. The clonotype was recovered from an adult with an advanced solid tumor such as melanoma, head and neck, liver or kidney cancer. V usage is TRBV29-1 and J usage is TRBJ1-1; D not resolved. The CDR3 DNA reads TGCAGCGTCCACCTGACGGATATGAACACTGAAGCTTTCTTT. Translating gives CSVHLTDMNTEAFF.